This entry describes one T cell receptor beta chain. V gave up 7 bases and J gave up 4 bases; unmatched junction bases: 4. This CDR3 is 11 amino acids long. Germline values: CDR1 DFQATT, CDR2 SNEGSKA (reference sequence). This specimen comes from a study of OX40 agonist ivuxolimab in advanced cancers. Study context: Having had anti-PD-1, anti-PD-L1 or anti-CTLA-4 therapy before was allowed, and around 44% had some.

Produced via immunoSEQ multiplex PCR; TCRdb's table is partial and in-frame only. In the table there are some 64,000 clones, 80% to 90% of which are singletons. No patient had autoimmune disease or received systemic immunosuppression. This sequence was found in an adult with an advanced solid tumor such as melanoma, head and neck, liver or kidney cancer. Sequences were derived from CD4+ or CD8+ T cells sorted from blood, sampled in a trial of the OX40 agonist ivuxolimab. The V call is TRBV20-1, the J call TRBJ2-7, with 7 positions matching TRBD1. The chain's CDR3 is CSVLQGYEQYF. The CDR3 DNA sequence: TGCAGTGTTCTACAGGGGTACGAGCAGTACTTC.